This T cell receptor beta chain is from a study of T cells in Graves' hyperthyroidism and ophthalmopathy. Study overall: Specimen type is peripheral blood, collected at initial diagnosis prior to any treatment.

Regions amplified from RNA transcripts were the TCR beta CDR3 regions. HTBI primers were used for first-round RT-PCR of the TCR CDR3. TCRdb fed the multiplex PCR reads into MiXCR, producing one record per CDR3 protein. Of roughly 200,000 distinct CDR3 sequences listed, about a sixth are singletons. A note on this clonotype: Its antigen is not known.

Findings of the study overall: Blood held most thyroid clonotypes expanded above 0.001 frequency.

V lost 0 bases and J lost 0, with 10 bases in between. Germline V gene lookup returns CDR1 MNHEY and CDR2 SVGEGT. This CDR3 contains 16 residues. The chain joins TRBV6-2 or TRBV6-3 to TRBJ2-3; D call uncertain. The clonotype originates from a woman between 50 and 59 years old with Graves' hyperthyroidism. Sequenced sample: blood. In nucleotides, the CDR3 is TGTGCCAGCAGTTACTCGCCAGGCCTTAGCACAGATACGCAGTATTTT. Amino acids: CASSYSPGLSTDTQYF.